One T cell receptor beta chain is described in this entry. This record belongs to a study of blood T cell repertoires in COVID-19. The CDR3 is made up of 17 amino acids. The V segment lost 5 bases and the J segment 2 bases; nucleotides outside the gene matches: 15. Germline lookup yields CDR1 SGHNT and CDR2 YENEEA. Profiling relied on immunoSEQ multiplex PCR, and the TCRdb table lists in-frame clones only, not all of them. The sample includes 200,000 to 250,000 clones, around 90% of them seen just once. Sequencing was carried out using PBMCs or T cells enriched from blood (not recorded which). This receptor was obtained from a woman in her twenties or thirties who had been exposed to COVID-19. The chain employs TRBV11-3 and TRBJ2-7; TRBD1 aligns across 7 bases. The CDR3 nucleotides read TGTGCCAGCAGCCCCGCTAGGGGTGACAGGGATCCCTACGAGCAGTACTTC. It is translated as CASSPARGDRDPYEQYF.